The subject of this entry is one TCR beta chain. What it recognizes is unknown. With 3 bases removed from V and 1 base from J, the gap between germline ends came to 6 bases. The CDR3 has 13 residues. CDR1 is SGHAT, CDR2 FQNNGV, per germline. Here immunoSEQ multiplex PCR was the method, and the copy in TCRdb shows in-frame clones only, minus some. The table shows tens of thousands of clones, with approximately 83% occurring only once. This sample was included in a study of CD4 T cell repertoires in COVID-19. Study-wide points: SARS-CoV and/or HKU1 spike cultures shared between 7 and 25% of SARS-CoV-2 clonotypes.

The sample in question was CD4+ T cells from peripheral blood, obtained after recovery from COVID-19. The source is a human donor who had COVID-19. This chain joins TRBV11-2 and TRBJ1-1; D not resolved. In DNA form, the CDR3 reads TGTGCCAGCAGCTTCCAGAGGAACACTGAAGCTTTCTTT. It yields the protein CASSFQRNTEAFF.